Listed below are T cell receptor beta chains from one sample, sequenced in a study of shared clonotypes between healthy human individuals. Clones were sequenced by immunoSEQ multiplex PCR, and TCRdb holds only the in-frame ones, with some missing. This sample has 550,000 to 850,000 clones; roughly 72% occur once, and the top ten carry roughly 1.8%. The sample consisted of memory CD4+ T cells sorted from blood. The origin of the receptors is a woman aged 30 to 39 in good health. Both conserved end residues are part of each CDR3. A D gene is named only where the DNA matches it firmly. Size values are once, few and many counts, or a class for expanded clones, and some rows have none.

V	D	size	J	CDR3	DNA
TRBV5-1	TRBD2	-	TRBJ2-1	CASSFDGRAGNEQFF	TGCGCCAGCAGCTTTGACGGGAGGGCAGGCAATGAGCAGTTCTTC
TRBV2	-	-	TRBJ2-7	CASRRVERGPYEQYF	TGTGCCAGCAGGAGGGTAGAGAGGGGACCCTACGAGCAGTACTTC
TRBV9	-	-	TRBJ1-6	CASSVGWGAMNSPLHF	TGTGCCAGCAGCGTAGGATGGGGGGCGATGAATTCACCCCTCCACTTT
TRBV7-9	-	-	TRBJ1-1	CASSPGYMNTEAFF	TGTGCCAGCAGCCCCGGGTACATGAACACTGAAGCTTTCTTT
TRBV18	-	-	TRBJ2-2	CASSPPGVVGELFF	TGTGCCAGCTCACCACCAGGGGTAGTCGGGGAGCTGTTTTTT
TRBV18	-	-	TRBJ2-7	CASSQGQKTYEQYF	TGTGCCAGCTCACAAGGACAGAAAACCTACGAGCAGTACTTC
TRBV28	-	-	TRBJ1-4	CASSLVGGKLFF	TGTGCCAGCAGTTTGGTGGGGGGTAAACTGTTTTTT
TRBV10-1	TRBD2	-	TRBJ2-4	CASSGTSQGIQYF	TGCGCCAGCAGTGGGACTAGCCAAGGCATTCAGTACTTC
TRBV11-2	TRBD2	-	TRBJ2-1	CASSLRPLSGSSYNEQFF	TGTGCCAGCAGCTTAAGACCCCTAAGCGGGAGCTCCTACAATGAGCAGTTCTTC
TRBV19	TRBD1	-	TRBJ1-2	CASSIKTGGKGYGYTF	TGTGCCAGTAGCATCAAGACAGGGGGGAAGGGCTATGGCTACACCTTC
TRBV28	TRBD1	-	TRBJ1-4	CASSGQGLNEKLFF	TGTGCCAGCAGCGGACAGGGTTTGAATGAAAAACTGTTTTTT
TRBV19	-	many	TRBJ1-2	CASKPEVVSGYTF	TGTGCCAGTAAACCCGAGGTTGTCTCTGGCTACACCTTC
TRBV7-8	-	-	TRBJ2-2	CASSHRSRLPNTGELFF	TGTGCCAGCAGTCATAGATCGAGACTACCGAATACCGGGGAGCTGTTTTTT
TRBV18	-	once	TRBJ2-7	CASSPQSLYEQYF	TGTGCCAGCTCACCACAATCATTATACGAGCAGTACTTC
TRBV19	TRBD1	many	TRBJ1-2	CASSRDRDGDYGYTF	TGTGCCAGTAGTAGGGACAGGGATGGGGACTATGGCTACACCTTC
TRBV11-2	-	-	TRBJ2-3	CASSSRQGGDTQYF	TGTGCCAGCAGCTCACGCCAAGGGGGGGATACGCAGTATTTT
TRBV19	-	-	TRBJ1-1	CASRGSSGTGVFF	TGTGCCAGTAGAGGGTCCTCCGGGACGGGAGTTTTCTTT
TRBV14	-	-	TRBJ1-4	CASSNLFNEKLFF	TGTGCCAGCAGCAATCTATTTAATGAAAAACTGTTTTTT
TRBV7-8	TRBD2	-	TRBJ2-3	CASSRVGRAYADTQYF	TGTGCCAGCAGCAGGGTGGGGAGGGCCTACGCAGATACGCAGTATTTT
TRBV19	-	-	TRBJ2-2	CASSIRPLREYTGELFF	TGTGCCAGTAGTATCCGACCTCTCCGGGAGTACACCGGGGAGCTGTTTTTT
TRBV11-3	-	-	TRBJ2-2	CASKRLGGELFF	TGTGCCAGCAAGAGGTTAGGCGGGGAGCTGTTTTTT
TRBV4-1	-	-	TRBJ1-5	CASSQPTGSNQPQHF	TGCGCCAGCAGCCAACCAACAGGTAGCAATCAGCCCCAGCATTTT
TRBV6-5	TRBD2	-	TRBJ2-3	CASSGTSRLGETQYF	TGTGCCAGCAGCGGGACTAGCAGACTGGGGGAGACGCAGTATTTT
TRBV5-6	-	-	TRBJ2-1	CASSLEARTYNEQFF	TGTGCCAGCAGCTTGGAGGCGAGAACCTACAATGAGCAGTTCTTC
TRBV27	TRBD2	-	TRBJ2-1	CASIAGGSYNEQFF	TGTGCCAGCATCGCGGGGGGGTCCTACAATGAGCAGTTCTTC
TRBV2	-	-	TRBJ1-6	CASQGQTPRSSPLHF	TGTGCCAGCCAAGGACAGACCCCCCGTAGTTCACCCCTCCACTTT
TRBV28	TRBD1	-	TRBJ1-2	CASRRDRGREGYTF	TGTGCCAGCAGGCGTGACAGGGGCCGGGAGGGCTACACCTTC
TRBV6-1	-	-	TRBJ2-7	CASSWGTPSYEQYF	TGTGCCAGCAGTTGGGGGACTCCTTCCTACGAGCAGTACTTC
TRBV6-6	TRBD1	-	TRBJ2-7	CASTGDRYEQYF	TGTGCCAGCACCGGGGACAGATACGAGCAGTACTTC
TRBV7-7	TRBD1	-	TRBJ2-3	CASSLTGGSTDTQYF	TGTGCCAGCAGCTTAACAGGGGGAAGCACAGATACGCAGTATTTT
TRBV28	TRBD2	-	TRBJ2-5	CASSYGREETQYF	TGTGCCAGCAGTTACGGGAGGGAAGAGACCCAGTACTTC
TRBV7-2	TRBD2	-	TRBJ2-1	CASSSEAGGHNEQFF	TGTGCCAGCAGCTCTGAAGCGGGAGGCCACAATGAGCAGTTCTTC
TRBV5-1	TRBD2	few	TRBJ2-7	CASTRRTSEDEQYF	TGCGCCAGCACCCGACGGACTAGCGAGGACGAGCAGTACTTC
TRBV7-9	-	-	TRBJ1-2	CASRDGNNYGYTF	TGTGCCAGCAGAGACGGGAACAACTATGGCTACACCTTC
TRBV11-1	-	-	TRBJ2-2	CASRRQTNTGELFF	TGTGCCAGCAGGCGACAAACGAACACCGGGGAGCTGTTTTTT
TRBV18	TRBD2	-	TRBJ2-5	CASSPRAGEWETQYF	TGTGCCAGCTCACCAAGAGCGGGAGAATGGGAGACCCAGTACTTC
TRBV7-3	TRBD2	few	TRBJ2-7	CASSLLAGVGVGEQYF	TGTGCCAGCAGCTTACTTGCGGGAGTAGGGGTGGGCGAGCAGTACTTC
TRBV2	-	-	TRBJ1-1	CASSPENTEAFF	TGTGCCAGCAGCCCGGAGAACACTGAAGCTTTCTTT
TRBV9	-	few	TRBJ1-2	CASSPSFGAWGYTF	TGTGCCAGCAGCCCGAGTTTTGGGGCGTGGGGCTACACCTTC
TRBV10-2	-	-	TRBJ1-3	CASSDGASSGNTIYF	TGCGCCAGCAGTGACGGGGCCTCATCTGGAAACACCATATATTTT
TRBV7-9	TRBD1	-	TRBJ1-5	CASSLAGTGNQPQHF	TGTGCCAGCAGCTTAGCCGGGACAGGGAATCAGCCCCAGCATTTT
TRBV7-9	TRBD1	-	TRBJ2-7	CASNTRTGLNGFNYEQYF	TGTGCCAGCAACACACGGACAGGGCTAAACGGCTTCAACTACGAGCAGTACTTC
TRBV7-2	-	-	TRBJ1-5	CASSLVTGQPQHF	TGTGCCAGCAGCTTAGTTACGGGTCAGCCCCAGCATTTT
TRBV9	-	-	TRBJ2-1	CASSVGGEQFF	TGTGCCAGCAGCGTAGGGGGAGAGCAGTTCTTC
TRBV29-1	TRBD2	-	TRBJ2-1	CSVDGLAGGKNEQFF	TGCAGCGTTGATGGTCTAGCGGGAGGTAAAAATGAGCAGTTCTTC
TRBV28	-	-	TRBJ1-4	CAITTGQGDGGELFF	TGTGCCATCACCACCGGTCAAGGGGATGGAGGGGAACTGTTTTTT
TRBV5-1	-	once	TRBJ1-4	CARKIGGNGEKLFF	TGCGCCAGGAAGATCGGTGGAAATGGTGAAAAACTGTTTTTT
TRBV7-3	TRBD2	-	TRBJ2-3	CASSLSGRTDTQYF	TGTGCCAGCAGCTTAAGCGGGAGGACAGATACGCAGTATTTT
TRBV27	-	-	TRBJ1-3	CASSPQGMVGNTIYF	TGTGCCAGCAGTCCTCAGGGTATGGTGGGAAACACCATATATTTT
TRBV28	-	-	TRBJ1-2	CASSLGARRNYGYTF	TGTGCCAGCAGTTTAGGCGCGAGGAGAAACTATGGCTACACCTTC
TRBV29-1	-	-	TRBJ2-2	CSVMGVLNTGELFF	TGCAGCGTGATGGGGGTACTGAACACCGGGGAGCTGTTTTTT
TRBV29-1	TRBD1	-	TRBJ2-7	CSVAIGTGSHEQYF	TGCAGCGTTGCAATAGGGACAGGGTCCCACGAGCAGTACTTC
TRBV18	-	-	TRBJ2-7	CASSPRSSYEQYF	TGTGCCAGCTCACCACGGAGCTCCTACGAGCAGTACTTC